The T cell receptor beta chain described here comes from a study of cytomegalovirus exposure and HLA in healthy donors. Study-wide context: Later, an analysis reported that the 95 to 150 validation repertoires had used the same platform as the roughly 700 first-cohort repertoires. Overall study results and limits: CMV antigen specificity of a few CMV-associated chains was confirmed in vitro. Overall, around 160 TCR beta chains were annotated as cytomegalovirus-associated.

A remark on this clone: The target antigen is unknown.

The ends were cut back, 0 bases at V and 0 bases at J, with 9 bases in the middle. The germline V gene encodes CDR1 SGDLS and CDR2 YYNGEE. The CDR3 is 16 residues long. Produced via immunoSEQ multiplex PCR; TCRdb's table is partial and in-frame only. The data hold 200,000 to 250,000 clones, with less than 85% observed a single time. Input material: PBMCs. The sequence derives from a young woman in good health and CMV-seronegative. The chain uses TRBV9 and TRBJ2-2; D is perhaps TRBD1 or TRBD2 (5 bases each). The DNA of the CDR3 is TGTGCCAGCAGCGTAGGGGACGGTCCGAACACCGGGGAGCTGTTTTTT. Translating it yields CASSVGDGPNTGELFF. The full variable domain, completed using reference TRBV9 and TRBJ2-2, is DSGVTQTPKHLITATGQRVTLRCSPRSGDLSVYWYQQSLDQGLQFLIQYYNGEERAKGNILERFSAQQFPDLHSELNLSSLELGDSALYFCASSVGDGPNTGELFFGEGSRLTVL.